This T cell receptor (beta chain) was recorded in a study of blood T cells in healthy people across ages. Study-wide context: Every two T cells gave about one barcoded beta molecule via template switching.

V gave up 6 bases and J gave up 13 bases, with 15 bases separating them. The CDR3 loop spans 12 amino acids. CDR1 is SNHLY, CDR2 FYNNEI, per germline. Turning to this clonotype: The antigen is not known.

Study results and caveats: Naive T cell percentage showed a strong correlation with the diversity of TCR beta. Long-lived donors carried more naive CD4+ cells and greater diversity than aged donors.

It was with a sample-barcoded 5' primer and a J-beta primer mix that a second PCR of roughly 7 to 12 cycles was run. In TCRdb, the 5' RACE reads were re-called with MiXCR into one record per CDR3 protein. The table includes 1.8 million or so distinct CDR3 sequences, around 40% detected once. The donors, all healthy, were Caucasians living in Russia, aged about 6 to 95. This clonotype was sampled from a human donor in good health. The sample consisted of blood. The chain recombines TRBV2 with TRBJ1-4; D gene unclear. As DNA, the CDR3 is TGTGCCAGCAGAGCGGACGCCAATATACTGTTTTTT. Translated: CASRADANILFF.